This is a list of T cell receptor beta chains from one sample in a study of cytomegalovirus exposure and HLA in healthy donors. The method was immunoSEQ multiplex PCR; TCRdb's version includes in-frame clones alone and lacks a portion of them. The sample consists of some 140,000 clones, 83% of them appearing once. The sample was PBMCs. Receptors originate from a man aged 35-49 years in good health and CMV-seronegative. Both conserved end residues are part of each CDR3.

v_gene: TRBV1
len: 16
j_gene: TRBJ1-2
CDR3aa: CTSSQDGQGDDYGYTF

v_gene: TRBV12-5
len: 18
j_gene: TRBJ2-1
CDR3aa: CASGLGLAGGSSYNEQFF

v_gene: TRBV7-9
len: 14
j_gene: TRBJ1-4
CDR3aa: CASSPDRASEKLFF

v_gene: TRBV18
len: 15
j_gene: TRBJ1-5
CDR3aa: CASSPSGLPDQPQHF

v_gene: TRBV5-4
len: 15
j_gene: TRBJ2-3
CDR3aa: CASSPYSGRTDTQYF

v_gene: TRBV6-4
len: 14
j_gene: TRBJ2-2
CDR3aa: CASSWTSDTGELFF

v_gene: TRBV7-9
len: 16
j_gene: TRBJ2-1
CDR3aa: CASSLRPGLPYNEQFF

v_gene: TRBV7-2
len: 19
j_gene: TRBJ2-5
CDR3aa: CASSLHPLERGGPQETQYF

v_gene: TRBV7-6
len: 15
j_gene: TRBJ2-7
CDR3aa: CASSLEDRGDYEQYF

v_gene: TRBV19
len: 15
j_gene: TRBJ1-1
CDR3aa: CASSANRGFDTEAFF

v_gene: TRBV5-6
len: 12
j_gene: TRBJ2-2
CDR3aa: CASSLGHGELFF

v_gene: TRBV7-2
len: 13
j_gene: TRBJ1-2
CDR3aa: CASSLDRHYGYTF

v_gene: TRBV7-3
len: 14
j_gene: TRBJ2-5
CDR3aa: CASSPEGPSGTQYF

v_gene: TRBV7-9
len: 14
j_gene: TRBJ2-5
CDR3aa: CASSQEVPRETQYF

v_gene: TRBV4-3
len: 13
j_gene: TRBJ2-1
CDR3aa: CASSQKAGNEQFF

v_gene: TRBV28
len: 15
j_gene: TRBJ1-2
CDR3aa: CASRATGQGFNGYTF

v_gene: TRBV11-3
len: 15
j_gene: TRBJ2-2
CDR3aa: CASSNRGSSTGELFF

v_gene: TRBV7-9
len: 15
j_gene: TRBJ1-1
CDR3aa: CASSLMAGENTEAFF

v_gene: TRBV6-5
len: 15
j_gene: TRBJ2-1
CDR3aa: CASSYLAGAYNEQFF

v_gene: TRBV5-4
len: 15
j_gene: TRBJ2-7
CDR3aa: CASSSVLAGEGEQYF

v_gene: TRBV7-6
len: 15
j_gene: TRBJ2-7
CDR3aa: CASSRGNLLIYEQYF

v_gene: TRBV13
len: 15
j_gene: TRBJ2-2
CDR3aa: CASSRNSGEAGELFF

v_gene: TRBV2
len: 13
j_gene: TRBJ1-1
CDR3aa: CASSARGEPRAFF

v_gene: TRBV5-1
len: 15
j_gene: TRBJ1-1
CDR3aa: CASSEGQVMNTEAFF

v_gene: TRBV5-4
len: 16
j_gene: TRBJ2-1
CDR3aa: CASSLGQALLDNEQFF

v_gene: TRBV7-9
len: 16
j_gene: TRBJ2-5
CDR3aa: CASSLRAGGPQETQYF